This T cell receptor beta chain was sequenced in a study of blood T cell repertoires in COVID-19. For the study at large: From T cells, B-cell-depleted T cells, or PBMCs came the material, which was cDNA or gDNA.

Study processing details: Estimation of nucleated cell counts relied on the amplification of reference gene primers. Libraries were prepared by immunoSEQ multiplex PCR; TCRdb keeps only in-frame clonotypes and omits some of them. From that table come the V and J calls and clone size; the DNA was used to work out D and trimming. In the table there are approximately 150,000 clones, roughly nine tenths of which are singletons. The sequence came from a woman aged 60 to 75 with active COVID-19. The sample consisted of peripheral blood.

CDR3 sequence reads: CASSDPRLDNSPLHF. CDR3 nucleotide sequence: TGTGCCAGCAGTGATCCCCGACTGGATAATTCACCCCTCCACTTT. The chain couples TRBV25-1 to TRBJ1-6; D is undetermined. The V gene's germline CDR1 is MGHDK and CDR2 SYGVNS. This CDR3 has 15 residues. V lost 3 bases and J 5 bases, leaving 11 bases between the germline ends.